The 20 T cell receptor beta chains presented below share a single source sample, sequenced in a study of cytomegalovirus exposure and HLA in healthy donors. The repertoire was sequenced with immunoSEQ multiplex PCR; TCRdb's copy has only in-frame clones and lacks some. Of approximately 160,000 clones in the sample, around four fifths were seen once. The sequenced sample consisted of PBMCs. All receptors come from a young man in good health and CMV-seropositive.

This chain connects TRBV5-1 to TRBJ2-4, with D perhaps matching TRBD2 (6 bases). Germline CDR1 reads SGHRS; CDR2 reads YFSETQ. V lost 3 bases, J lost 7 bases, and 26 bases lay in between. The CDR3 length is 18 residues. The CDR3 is CASSSKGVREVLGNIQYF. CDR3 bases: TGCGCCAGCAGCTCCAAAGGGGTTAGGGAGGTTTTAGGTAACATTCAGTACTTC.

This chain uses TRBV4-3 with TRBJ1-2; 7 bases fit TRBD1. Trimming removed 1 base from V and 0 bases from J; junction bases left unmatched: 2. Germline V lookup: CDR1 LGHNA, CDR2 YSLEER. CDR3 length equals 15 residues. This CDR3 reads CASSQAGGTNYGYTF. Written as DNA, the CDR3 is TGCGCCAGCAGCCAAGCAGGGGGGACTAACTATGGCTACACCTTC.

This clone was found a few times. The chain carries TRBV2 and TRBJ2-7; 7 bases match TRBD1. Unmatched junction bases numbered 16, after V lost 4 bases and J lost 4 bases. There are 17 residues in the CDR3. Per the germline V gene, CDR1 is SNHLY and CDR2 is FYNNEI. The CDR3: CASSVAADRVHRYEQYF. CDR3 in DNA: TGTGCCAGCAGTGTCGCAGCTGACAGGGTCCACAGGTACGAGCAGTACTTC.

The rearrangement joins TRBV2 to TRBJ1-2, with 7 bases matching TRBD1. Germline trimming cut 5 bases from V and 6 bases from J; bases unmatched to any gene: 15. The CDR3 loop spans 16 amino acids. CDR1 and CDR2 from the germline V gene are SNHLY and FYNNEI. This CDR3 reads CASSLQGLVGFHGYTF. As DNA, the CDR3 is TGTGCCAGCAGTCTACAGGGGTTGGTTGGTTTCCATGGCTACACCTTC.

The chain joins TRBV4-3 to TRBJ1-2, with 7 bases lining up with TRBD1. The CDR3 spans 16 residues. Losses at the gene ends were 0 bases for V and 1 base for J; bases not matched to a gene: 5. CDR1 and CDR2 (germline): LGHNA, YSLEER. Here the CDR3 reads CASSQDGTEINYGYTF. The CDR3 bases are TGCGCCAGCAGCCAAGATGGGACAGAAATTAACTATGGCTACACCTTC.

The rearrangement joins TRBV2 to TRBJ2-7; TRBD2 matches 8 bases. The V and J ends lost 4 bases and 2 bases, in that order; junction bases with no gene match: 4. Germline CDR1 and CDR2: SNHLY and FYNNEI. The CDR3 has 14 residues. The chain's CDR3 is CASSVAGLAYEQYF. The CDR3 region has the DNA TGTGCCAGCAGTGTAGCGGGGCTGGCCTACGAGCAGTACTTC.

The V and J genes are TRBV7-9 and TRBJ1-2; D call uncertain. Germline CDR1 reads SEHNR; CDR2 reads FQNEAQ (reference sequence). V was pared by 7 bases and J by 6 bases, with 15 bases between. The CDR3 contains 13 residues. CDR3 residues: CASIGGPLDGYTF. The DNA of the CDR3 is TGTGCCAGCATCGGAGGCCCCTTGGATGGCTACACCTTC.

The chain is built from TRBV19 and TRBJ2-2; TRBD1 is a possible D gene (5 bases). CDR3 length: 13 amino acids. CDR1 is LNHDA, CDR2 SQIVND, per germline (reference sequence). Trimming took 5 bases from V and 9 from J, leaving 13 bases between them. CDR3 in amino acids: CASSGSWGRELFF. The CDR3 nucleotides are TGTGCCAGTAGTGGTTCGTGGGGCCGGGAGCTGTTTTTT.

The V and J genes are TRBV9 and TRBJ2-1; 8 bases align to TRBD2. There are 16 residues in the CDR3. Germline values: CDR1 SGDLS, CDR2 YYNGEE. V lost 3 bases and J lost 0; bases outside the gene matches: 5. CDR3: CASSESGGSSYNEQFF. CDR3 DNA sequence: TGTGCCAGCAGCGAGAGCGGGGGTAGCTCCTACAATGAGCAGTTCTTC.

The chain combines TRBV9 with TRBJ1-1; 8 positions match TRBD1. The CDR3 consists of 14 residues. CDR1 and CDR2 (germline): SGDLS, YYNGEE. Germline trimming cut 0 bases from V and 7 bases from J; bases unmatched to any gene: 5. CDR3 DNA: TGTGCCAGCAGCGTAGTCGGGGGGACAGGTGAAGCTTTCTTT. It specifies CASSVVGGTGEAFF.

In DNA, the CDR3 is TGTGCCAGCAGCTCATTAGCGGGGGACAGCACAGATACGCAGTATTTT. Amino acids: CASSSLAGDSTDTQYF. The chain joins TRBV7-9 to TRBJ2-3; 9 nucleotides line up with TRBD2. The CDR3 is 16 amino acids. V dropped 4 bases and J dropped 0; count of bases not matched to a gene: 5. Looked up from germline, CDR1 is SEHNR and CDR2 is FQNEAQ (reference sequence).

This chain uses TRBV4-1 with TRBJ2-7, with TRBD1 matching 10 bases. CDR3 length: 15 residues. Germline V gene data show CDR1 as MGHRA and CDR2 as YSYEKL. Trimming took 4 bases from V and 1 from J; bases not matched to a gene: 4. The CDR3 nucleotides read TGCGCCAGCAGCCCGGACAGGGGGATTTCCTACGAGCAGTACTTC. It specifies CASSPDRGISYEQYF.

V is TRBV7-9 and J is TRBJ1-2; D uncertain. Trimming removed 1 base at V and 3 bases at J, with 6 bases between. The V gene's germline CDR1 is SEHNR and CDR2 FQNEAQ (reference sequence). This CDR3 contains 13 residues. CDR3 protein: CASSLGTYYGYTF. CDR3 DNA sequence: TGTGCCAGCAGCTTAGGTACATACTATGGCTACACCTTC.

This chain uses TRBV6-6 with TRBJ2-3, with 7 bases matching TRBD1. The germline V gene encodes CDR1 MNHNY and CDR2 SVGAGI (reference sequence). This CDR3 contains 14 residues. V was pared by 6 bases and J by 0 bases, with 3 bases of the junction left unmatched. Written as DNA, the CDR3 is TGTGCCAGCAGAAAAGGGGGCAGCACAGATACGCAGTATTTT. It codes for CASRKGGSTDTQYF.

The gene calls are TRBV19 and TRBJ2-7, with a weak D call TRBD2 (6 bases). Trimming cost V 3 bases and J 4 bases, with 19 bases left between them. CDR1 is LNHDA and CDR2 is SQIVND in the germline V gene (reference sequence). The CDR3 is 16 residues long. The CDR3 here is CASSMGGGIIPYEQYF. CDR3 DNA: TGTGCCAGTAGTATGGGTGGCGGGATTATCCCATACGAGCAGTACTTC.

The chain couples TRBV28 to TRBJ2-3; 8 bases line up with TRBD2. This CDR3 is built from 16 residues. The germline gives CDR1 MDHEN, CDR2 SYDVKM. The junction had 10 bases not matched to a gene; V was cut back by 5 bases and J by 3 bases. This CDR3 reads CASSQVLAGSTDTQYF. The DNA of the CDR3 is TGTGCCAGCAGTCAAGTTTTAGCGGGGTCTACAGATACGCAGTATTTT.

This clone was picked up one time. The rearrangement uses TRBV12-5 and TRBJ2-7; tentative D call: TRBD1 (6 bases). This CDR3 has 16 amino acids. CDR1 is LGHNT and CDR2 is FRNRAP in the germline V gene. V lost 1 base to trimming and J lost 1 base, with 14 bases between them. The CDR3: CASGLADDRPSYEQYF. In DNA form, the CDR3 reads TGTGCTAGTGGTTTGGCCGACGACAGGCCTTCCTACGAGCAGTACTTC. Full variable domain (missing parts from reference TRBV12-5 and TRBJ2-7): DARVTQTPRHKVTEMGQEVTMRCQPILGHNTVFWYRQTMMQGLELLAYFRNRAPLDDSGMPKDRFSAEMPDATLATLKIQPSEPRDSAVYFCASGLADDRPSYEQYFGPGTRLTVT.

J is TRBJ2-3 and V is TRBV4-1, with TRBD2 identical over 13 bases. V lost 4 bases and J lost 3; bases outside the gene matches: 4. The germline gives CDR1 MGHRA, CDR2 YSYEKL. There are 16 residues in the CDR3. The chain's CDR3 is CASSPLLAGGTDTQYF. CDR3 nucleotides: TGCGCCAGCAGCCCACTACTAGCGGGGGGGACAGATACGCAGTATTTT.

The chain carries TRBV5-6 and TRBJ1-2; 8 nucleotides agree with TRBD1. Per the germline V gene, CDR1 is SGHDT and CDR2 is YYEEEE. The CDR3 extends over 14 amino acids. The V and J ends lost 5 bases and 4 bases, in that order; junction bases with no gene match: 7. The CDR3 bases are TGTGCCAGCAGTTGGACAGGGATGATCTATGGCTACACCTTC. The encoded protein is CASSWTGMIYGYTF.

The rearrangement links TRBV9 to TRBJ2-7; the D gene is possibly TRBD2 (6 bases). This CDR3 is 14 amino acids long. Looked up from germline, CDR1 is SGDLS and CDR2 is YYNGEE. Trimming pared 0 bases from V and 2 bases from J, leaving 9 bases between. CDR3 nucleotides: TGTGCCAGCAGCGTAGGGCGGGGTACCTACGAGCAGTACTTC. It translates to CASSVGRGTYEQYF. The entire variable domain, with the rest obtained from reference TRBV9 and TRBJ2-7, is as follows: DSGVTQTPKHLITATGQRVTLRCSPRSGDLSVYWYQQSLDQGLQFLIQYYNGEERAKGNILERFSAQQFPDLHSELNLSSLELGDSALYFCASSVGRGTYEQYFGPGTRLTVT.